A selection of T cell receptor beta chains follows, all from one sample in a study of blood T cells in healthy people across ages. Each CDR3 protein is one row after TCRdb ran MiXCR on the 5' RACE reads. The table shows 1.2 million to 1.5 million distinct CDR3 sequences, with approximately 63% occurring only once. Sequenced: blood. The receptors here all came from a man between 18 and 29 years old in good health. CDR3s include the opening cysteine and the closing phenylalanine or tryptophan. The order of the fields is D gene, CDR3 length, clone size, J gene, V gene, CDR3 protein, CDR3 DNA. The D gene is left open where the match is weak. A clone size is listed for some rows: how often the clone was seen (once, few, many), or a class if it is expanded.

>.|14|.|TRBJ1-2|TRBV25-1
CASSEKGAVEGYTF
TGTGCCAGCAGTGAAAAGGGTGCGGTCGAGGGCTACACCTTC
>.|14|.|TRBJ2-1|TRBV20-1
CSALLRGGYNEQFF
TGCAGTGCTTTACTGCGAGGAGGTTACAATGAGCAGTTCTTC
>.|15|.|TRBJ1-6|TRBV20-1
CSARAKTGRYSPLHF
TGCAGTGCTAGAGCCAAAACAGGGAGGTACTCACCCCTCCACTTT
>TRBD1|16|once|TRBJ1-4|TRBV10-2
CASRRSDRGPNEKLFF
TGCGCCAGCAGAAGGAGCGACAGGGGCCCTAATGAAAAACTGTTTTTT
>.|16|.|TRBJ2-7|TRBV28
CASSSHSAGHNYEQYF
TGTGCCAGCAGCTCCCACAGCGCGGGACACAACTACGAGCAGTACTTC
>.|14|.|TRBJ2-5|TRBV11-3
CASSVRPTQETQYF
TGTGCCAGCAGCGTAAGACCCACCCAAGAGACCCAGTACTTC
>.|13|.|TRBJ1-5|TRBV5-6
CASSDGQNQPQHF
TGTGCCAGCAGCGACGGACAGAATCAGCCCCAGCATTTT
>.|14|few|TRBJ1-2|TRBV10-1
CASSGSLTTTSYTF
TGCGCCAGCAGTGGCAGCCTCACGACGACTAGCTACACCTTC
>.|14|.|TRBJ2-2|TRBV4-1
CASRLAGTTGELFF
TGCGCCAGCAGACTAGCAGGTACCACCGGGGAGCTGTTTTTT
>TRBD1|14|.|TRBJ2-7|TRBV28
CASSLGTGVDEQYF
TGTGCCAGCAGTTTAGGGACAGGGGTGGACGAGCAGTACTTC
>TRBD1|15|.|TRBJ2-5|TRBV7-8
CASSPRWDRDNEQYF
TGTGCCAGCAGCCCAAGGTGGGACAGGGACAATGAGCAGTACTTC
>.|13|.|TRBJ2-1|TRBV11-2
CASSLVGGREQFF
TGTGCCAGCAGCTTAGTAGGGGGGCGGGAGCAGTTCTTC
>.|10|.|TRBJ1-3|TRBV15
CPRGGNTIYF
TGTCCAAGGGGAGGAAACACCATATATTTT
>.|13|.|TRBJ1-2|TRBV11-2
CASSPPDLHGYTF
TGTGCCAGCAGCCCGCCGGACCTCCATGGCTACACCTTC
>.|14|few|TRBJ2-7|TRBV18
CASSPMADSYEQYF
TGTGCCAGCTCACCAATGGCAGACTCCTACGAGCAGTACTTC
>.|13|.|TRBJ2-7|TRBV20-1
CSARDIGVYEQYF
TGCAGTGCTAGAGACATTGGGGTCTACGAGCAGTACTTC
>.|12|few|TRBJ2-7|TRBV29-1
CSVVRLGYEQYF
TGCAGCGTTGTTCGTCTCGGCTACGAGCAGTACTTC
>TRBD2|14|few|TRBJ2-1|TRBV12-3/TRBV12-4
CASSLLAGANEQFF
TGTGCCAGCAGCTTACTAGCGGGAGCCAATGAGCAGTTCTTC
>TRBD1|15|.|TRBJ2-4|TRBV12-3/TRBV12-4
CASSPVGQEGCGQYF
TGTGCCAGCAGTCCAGTAGGACAGGAAGGGTGCGGGCAGTACTTC
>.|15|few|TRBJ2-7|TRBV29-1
CSVGTGRGTAYEQYF
TGCAGCGTTGGGACGGGGCGGGGGACAGCCTACGAGCAGTACTTC
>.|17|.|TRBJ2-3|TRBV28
CASSLFTGGAPGDTQYF
TGTGCTAGCAGTTTATTTACAGGTGGGGCACCGGGGGATACGCAGTATTTT
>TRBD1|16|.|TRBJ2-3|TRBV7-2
CASSPVAGGWGDTQYF
TGTGCCAGCAGCCCAGTGGCAGGGGGATGGGGAGATACGCAGTATTTT